This TCR beta chain appears in the sequencing data of a study of preoperative IRX-2 immunotherapy in early breast cancer. The protocol was immunoSEQ multiplex PCR, while the TCRdb copy is restricted to in-frame clones and leaves out a portion. This sample has about 1,400 clones; approximately 63% occur once, and the top ten carry around 10%. The table lists this clone with a count of one. Treatment here: preoperative locoregional IRX-2 cytokine immunotherapy. The clonotype originates from a human donor with breast cancer. The specimen was tumor tissue, collected before IRX-2 immunotherapy.

Here the CDR3 DNA reads TGTGCCAGCAGTTTAATCGGAGACTTGGGAGATACGCAGTATTTT. It translates to CASSLIGDLGDTQYF. The gene calls are TRBV6-8 and TRBJ2-3; D uncertain. The CDR3 has 15 residues. With 4 bases removed from V and 5 bases from J, the gap between germline ends came to 16 bases. The germline CDR1 and CDR2 sequences are MNHGY and SAAAGT.